The 21 T cell receptor beta chains given below trace back to one sample, sequenced in a study of blood T cells in healthy people across ages. Next came a second PCR, run for about 7 to 12 cycles, which used a sample-barcoded 5' primer along with a J-beta primer mix. TCRdb re-called the 5' RACE reads with MiXCR, one entry per CDR3 protein. The sample records over a million distinct CDR3 sequences, 35% to 45% being singletons. The sequenced sample was blood. Source of these receptors: a woman in her late teens or twenties in good health.

The J gene is TRBJ2-4, the V gene TRBV7-2; 14 bases agree with TRBD2. J gave up 4 bases and V 4 bases, and 9 bases lay outside the gene matches. Germline CDR1 and CDR2: SGHTA and FQGNSA. This CDR3 comprises 18 residues. Written as DNA, the CDR3 is TGTGCCAGCAGCTCTCTCCCGACTAGCGGGAGGGGAAAAAACATTCAGTACTTC. Protein sequence: CASSSLPTSGRGKNIQYF. Full variable domain (missing parts from reference TRBV7-2 and TRBJ2-4): GAGVSQSPSNKVTEKGKDVELRCDPISGHTALYWYRQSLGQGLEFLIYFQGNSAPDKSGLPSDRFSAERTGGSVSTLTIQRTQQEDSAVYLCASSSLPTSGRGKNIQYFGAGTRLSVL.

The table lists this clonotype with a few counts. The chain is built from TRBV20-1 and TRBJ2-7, with D possibly TRBD1 on 5 matching bases. This CDR3 is built from 15 residues. CDR1 and CDR2 from the germline V gene are DFQATT and SNEGSKA (reference sequence). V shed 3 bases and J shed 3 bases, with 18 bases lying between them. CDR3 DNA sequence: TGCAGTGCTAGTCCCTTGGCAGGGATAAGCTACGAGCAGTACTTC. Translation: CSASPLAGISYEQYF.

The gene calls are TRBV4-3 and TRBJ2-6; D is ambiguous. V lost 0 bases, J lost 0 bases, and 9 bases lay in between. Looked up from germline, CDR1 is LGHNA and CDR2 is YSLEER. The CDR3 is 17 amino acids. The CDR3 nucleotides read TGCGCCAGCAGCCAAGAGAACAGATACTCTGGGGCCAACGTCCTGACTTTC. As protein: CASSQENRYSGANVLTF.

CDR3 sequence: CASRLSGSTPNEQFF. CDR3 coding DNA: TGTGCCAGCAGACTGAGCGGGTCTACTCCCAATGAGCAGTTCTTC. V gene TRBV5-6 combines with J gene TRBJ2-1; D may be TRBD2 (6 bases). Trimming left V 5 bases short and J 6 bases short, with 18 bases between. CDR1 and CDR2 (germline): SGHDT, YYEEEE. The CDR3 has 15 amino acids. Full variable domain (outside the CDR3, taken from reference TRBV5-6 and TRBJ2-1): DAGVTQSPTHLIKTRGQQVTLRCSPKSGHDTVSWYQQALGQGPQFIFQYYEEEERQRGNFPDRFSGHQFPNYSSELNVNALLLGDSALYLCASRLSGSTPNEQFFGPGTRLTVL.

The J gene is TRBJ2-1, the V gene TRBV5-1; TRBD2 is a possible D gene (5 bases). The J call may be mistaken, given a closer DNA end match to TRBJ2-7. CDR1 is SGHRS, CDR2 YFSETQ, per germline. This CDR3 contains 16 residues. The CDR3 here is CASSYGLASSYNEQYF. CDR3 coding DNA: TGCGCCAGCAGCTACGGACTGGCGAGCTCCTACAATGAGCAGTACTTC.

Only a few counts were recorded for this clonotype. This chain joins TRBV12-3 or TRBV12-4 and TRBJ1-5; the D is unclear. Trimming stripped 3 bases from V and 1 base from J, with 10 bases between. The CDR3 spans 15 residues. The CDR3 region is CASSFGLISNQPQHF. DNA of the CDR3: TGTGCCAGCAGTTTTGGCCTTATAAGCAATCAGCCCCAGCATTTT.

The chain is built from TRBV7-9 and TRBJ2-2; 9 nucleotides line up with TRBD2. CDR1 is SEHNR, CDR2 FQNEAQ, per germline (reference sequence). The CDR3 runs to 17 residues. J gave up 6 bases and V 3 bases, and 11 bases lay outside the gene matches. CDR3 region: CASSFPGSGSSAGELFF. DNA of the CDR3: TGTGCCAGCAGCTTCCCTGGTAGCGGGAGTTCAGCCGGGGAGCTGTTTTTT.

The V call is TRBV6-2 or TRBV6-3, the J call TRBJ2-2, with D possibly TRBD1 on 5 matching bases. The ends were cut back, 3 bases at V and 0 bases at J, with 11 bases in the middle. Looked up from germline, CDR1 is MNHEY and CDR2 is SVGEGT. The CDR3 covers 16 residues. CDR3 DNA sequence: TGTGCCAGCAGTTATCCTGGCAGGGCGAACACCGGGGAGCTGTTTTTT. Its protein product is CASSYPGRANTGELFF.

In this sample, this clonotype turned up once. The chain combines TRBV4-3 with TRBJ1-3; D uncertain. Germline lookup yields CDR1 LGHNA and CDR2 YSLEER. The ends were cut back, 0 bases at V and 4 bases at J, with 13 bases in the middle. The CDR3 sequence is 16 residues long. DNA for the CDR3: TGCGCCAGCAGCCAAGATATCCCGGCTATCGGAAACACCATATATTTT. Residues: CASSQDIPAIGNTIYF.

This clonotype was recorded once. The V gene is TRBV6-6, the J gene TRBJ2-7; 7 positions match TRBD2. The CDR3 is 14 residues long. Germline CDR1 MNHNY, CDR2 SVGAGI (reference sequence). With 5 bases clipped from V and 3 bases from J, the junction kept 7 bases outside the gene matches. The CDR3, as DNA: TGTGCCAGCAGTCATCAGGGAGGGAACTACGAGCAGTACTTC. This codes for CASSHQGGNYEQYF.

This clonotype occurred a few times. The CDR3 is CSAEGEIGADEQFF. For the CDR3, the DNA is TGCAGCGCCGAGGGGGAGATCGGGGCGGATGAGCAGTTCTTC. The gene calls are TRBV29-1 and TRBJ2-1, with D perhaps matching TRBD1 (6 bases). The CDR3 covers 14 residues. Germline assignment: CDR1 SQVTM and CDR2 ANQGSEA. Trimming took 7 bases from V and 8 from J, leaving 21 bases between them.

This clonotype came up a few times. V is TRBV20-1 and J is TRBJ1-1; D remains ambiguous. In germline, CDR1 is DFQATT, CDR2 SNEGSKA (reference sequence). This CDR3 comprises 11 residues. V lost 6 bases, J lost 4 bases, and 9 bases lay in between. DNA for the CDR3: TGCAGTGCGTGTAACGCCACTGAAGCTTTCTTT. It codes for CSACNATEAFF.

This rearrangement joins TRBV7-9 to TRBJ1-2; TRBD1 matches 8 bases. The CDR3 spans 17 residues. CDR1 and CDR2 (germline): SEHNR, FQNEAQ (reference sequence). V shed 3 bases and J 4 bases; nucleotides not matched to a gene: 13. The CDR3 here is CASSFGDRPFSSYGYTF. The CDR3, as DNA: TGTGCCAGCAGCTTCGGGGACAGGCCTTTCAGTTCCTATGGCTACACCTTC.

There are many counts of this clonotype. The chain joins TRBV20-1 to TRBJ2-5; TRBD2 matches at 11 bases. The trim removed 0 bases at V and 6 bases at J, leaving 18 bases unmatched. Germline V gene sequence: CDR1 DFQATT, CDR2 SNEGSKA (reference sequence). The CDR3 sequence is 19 residues long. DNA for the CDR3: TGCAGTGCTAGAGACATAAAATCGATACTAGCGGGGGAAGAAAAGACCCAGTACTTC. This sequence encodes CSARDIKSILAGEEKTQYF.

Concerning this clonotype: The junction departs from germline at one end; a sequencing error may be responsible. The V and J genes are TRBV18 and TRBJ1-1; D may be TRBD1 (5 bases). Germline V gives CDR1 KGHSH, CDR2 LQKENI. CDR3 length equals 14 residues. CDR3 nucleotides: TGTGCCAGCTCACCTGACAGAAAGAACACTGGAGCTTTCTTT. As protein: CASSPDRKNTGAFF.

This sequence joins TRBV5-1 and TRBJ2-5, with 8 bases fitting TRBD2. Germline-derived CDR1 and CDR2 are SGHRS and YFSETQ. The J segment lost 11 bases and the V segment lost 4 bases, leaving 19 bases of the junction unmatched. This CDR3 is built from 16 residues. The CDR3 DNA reads as TGCGCCAGCAGCCGTTCCTGGACTAGCACCTACAATGAGCAGTACTTC. It translates to CASSRSWTSTYNEQYF.

The CDR3 DNA sequence: TGCAGTGCTAGGGGTGGGCCGGGCTACGAGCAGTACTTC. Its protein is CSARGGPGYEQYF. The V and J genes are TRBV20-1 and TRBJ2-7; no firm D call. CDR3 size: 13 residues. Germline V lookup: CDR1 DFQATT, CDR2 SNEGSKA (reference sequence). V lost 3 bases and J 3 bases, leaving 12 bases between the germline ends.

The chain joins TRBV6-1 to TRBJ2-6; 10 bases are a match to TRBD1. CDR1 is MNHNS, CDR2 SASEGT, per germline. V trimming: 10 bases; J trimming: 3 bases; junction bases outside the gene matches: 9. The CDR3 is made up of 16 amino acids. The CDR3 DNA reads as TGTGCCACGGGACAGGGGCGTTATCTTGGGGCCAACGTCCTGACTTTC. Protein sequence: CATGQGRYLGANVLTF.

This clonotype appeared a few times. CDR3 sequence reads: CASSLDSSGLAGGDTQYF. The CDR3 coding sequence is TGTGCCAGCAGCTTAGATTCCTCGGGACTAGCGGGGGGGGATACGCAGTATTTT. This rearrangement joins TRBV7-2 to TRBJ2-3; 16 bases map to TRBD2. Germline loops: CDR1 SGHTA, CDR2 FQGNSA. The length of the CDR3 is 18 residues. V lost 1 base and J lost 6; bases outside the gene matches: 7.

The chain employs TRBV13 and TRBJ2-1, with 8 bases aligning to TRBD2. This CDR3 contains 17 residues. J was trimmed by 1 base and V by 5 bases; bases with no gene match: 10. Germline V gene data show CDR1 as PRHDT and CDR2 as FYEKMQ (reference sequence). The CDR3 DNA is TGTGCCAGCAGCGCGAGTGTGATAGCGGGGTCCTACAATGAGCAGTTCTTC. It specifies CASSASVIAGSYNEQFF.

This chain connects TRBV7-9 to TRBJ2-1; no clear D gene. This CDR3 is 14 amino acids long. The germline gives CDR1 SEHNR, CDR2 FQNEAQ (reference sequence). V lost 0 bases and J lost 6, with 9 bases in between. The CDR3 spells CASSLATLINEQFF. In DNA, the CDR3 is TGTGCCAGCAGCTTAGCGACACTAATCAATGAGCAGTTCTTC.